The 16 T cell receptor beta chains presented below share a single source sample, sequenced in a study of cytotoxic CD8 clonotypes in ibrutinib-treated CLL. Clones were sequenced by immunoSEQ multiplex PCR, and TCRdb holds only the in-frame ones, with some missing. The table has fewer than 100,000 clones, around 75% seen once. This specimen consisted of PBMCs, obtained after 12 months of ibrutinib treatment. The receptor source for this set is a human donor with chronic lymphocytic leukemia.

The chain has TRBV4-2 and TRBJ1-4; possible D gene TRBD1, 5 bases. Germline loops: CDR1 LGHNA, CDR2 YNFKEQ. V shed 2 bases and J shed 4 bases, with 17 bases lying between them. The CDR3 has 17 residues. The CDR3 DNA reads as TGTGCCAGCAGCCAACCGGGGGACGGGAGCGGTAATGAAAAACTGTTTTTT. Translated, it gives CASSQPGDGSGNEKLFF.

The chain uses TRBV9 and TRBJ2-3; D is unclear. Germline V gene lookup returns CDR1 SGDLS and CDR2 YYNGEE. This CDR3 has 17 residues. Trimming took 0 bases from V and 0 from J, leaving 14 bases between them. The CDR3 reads CASSVDVGGLSTDTQYF. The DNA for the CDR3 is TGTGCCAGCAGCGTAGACGTCGGCGGCCTCAGCACAGATACGCAGTATTTT. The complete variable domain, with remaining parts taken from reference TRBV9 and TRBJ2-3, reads DSGVTQTPKHLITATGQRVTLRCSPRSGDLSVYWYQQSLDQGLQFLIQYYNGEERAKGNILERFSAQQFPDLHSELNLSSLELGDSALYFCASSVDVGGLSTDTQYFGPGTRLTVL.

The CDR3 sequence is CRGVSTDTQYF. The CDR3 nucleotides read TGCAGGGGGGTGAGCACAGATACGCAGTATTTT. This chain links TRBV20-1 with TRBJ2-3; TRBD1 or TRBD2 may be the D gene (5 bases each). The V gene's germline CDR1 is DFQATT and CDR2 SNEGSKA (reference sequence). There are 11 residues in the CDR3.

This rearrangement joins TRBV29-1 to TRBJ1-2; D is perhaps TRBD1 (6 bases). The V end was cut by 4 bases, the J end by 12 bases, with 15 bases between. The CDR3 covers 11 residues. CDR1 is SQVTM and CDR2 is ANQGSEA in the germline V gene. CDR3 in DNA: TGCAGCGTTGGGGAACAGGGCGGAAACACCTTC. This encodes CSVGEQGGNTF.

This chain's CDR3 is CASSPTGGADYGYTF. CDR3 sequence (DNA): TGTGCCAGCAGCCCGACAGGGGGCGCTGACTATGGCTACACCTTC. V gene TRBV7-9 combines with J gene TRBJ1-2; 10 positions agree with TRBD1. Germline assignment: CDR1 SEHNR and CDR2 FQNEAQ (reference sequence). The CDR3 contains 15 residues. Losses at the gene ends were 5 bases for V and 3 bases for J; bases not matched to a gene: 6.

DNA of the CDR3: TGCGCCAGCAGCCCCCGGTCCCAAAGTGGGGATGGCTACACCTTC. It is translated as CASSPRSQSGDGYTF. V usage is TRBV5-1 and J usage is TRBJ1-2, with unresolved D. The CDR3 totals 15 residues. Germline CDR1 is SGHRS and CDR2 is YFSETQ. Trimming left V 4 bases short and J 6 bases short, with 19 bases between.

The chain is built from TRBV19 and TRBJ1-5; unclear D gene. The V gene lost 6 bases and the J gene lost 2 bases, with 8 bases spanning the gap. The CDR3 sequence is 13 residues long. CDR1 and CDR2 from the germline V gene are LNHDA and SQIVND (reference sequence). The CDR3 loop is CASRRLGNQPQHF. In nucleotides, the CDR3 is TGTGCCAGTAGACGTCTGGGCAATCAGCCCCAGCATTTT.

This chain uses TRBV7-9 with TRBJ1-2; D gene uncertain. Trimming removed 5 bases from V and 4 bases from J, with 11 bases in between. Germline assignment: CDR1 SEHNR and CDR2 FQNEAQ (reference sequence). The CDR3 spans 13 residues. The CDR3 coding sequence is TGTGCCAGCAGCACCACGGACGGCTATGGCTACACCTTC. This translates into CASSTTDGYGYTF.

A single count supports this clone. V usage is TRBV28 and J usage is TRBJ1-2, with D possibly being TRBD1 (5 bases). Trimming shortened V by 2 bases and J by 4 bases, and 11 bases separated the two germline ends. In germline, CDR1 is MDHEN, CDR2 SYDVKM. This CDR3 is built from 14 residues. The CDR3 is CASSLRGEPYGYTF. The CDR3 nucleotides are TGTGCCAGCAGTTTAAGGGGAGAACCCTATGGCTACACCTTC.

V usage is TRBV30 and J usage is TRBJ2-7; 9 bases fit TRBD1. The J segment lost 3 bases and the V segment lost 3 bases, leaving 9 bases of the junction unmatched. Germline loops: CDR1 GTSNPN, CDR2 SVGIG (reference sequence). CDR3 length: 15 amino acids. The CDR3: CAWSRTTGGNYEQYF. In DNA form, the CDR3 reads TGTGCCTGGAGCAGAACGACAGGGGGGAACTACGAGCAGTACTTC.

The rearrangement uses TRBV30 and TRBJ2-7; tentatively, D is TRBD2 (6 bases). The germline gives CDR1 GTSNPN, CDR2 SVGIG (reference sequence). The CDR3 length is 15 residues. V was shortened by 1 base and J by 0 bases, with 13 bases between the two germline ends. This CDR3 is CAWSGGGESSYEQYF. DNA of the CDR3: TGTGCCTGGAGTGGTGGCGGGGAGAGCTCCTACGAGCAGTACTTC.

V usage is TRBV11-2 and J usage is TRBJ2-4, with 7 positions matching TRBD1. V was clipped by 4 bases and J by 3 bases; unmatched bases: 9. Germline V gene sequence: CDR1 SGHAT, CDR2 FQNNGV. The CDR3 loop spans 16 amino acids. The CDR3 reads CASSSRGLGDKNIQYF. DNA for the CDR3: TGTGCCAGCAGCTCTAGGGGGCTGGGGGACAAAAACATTCAGTACTTC.

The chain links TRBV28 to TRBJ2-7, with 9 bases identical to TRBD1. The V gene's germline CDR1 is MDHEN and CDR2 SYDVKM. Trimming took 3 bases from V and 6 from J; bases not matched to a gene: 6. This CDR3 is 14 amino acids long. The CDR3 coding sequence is TGTGCCAGCAGTTTGTTCGGGACAGGGTTCGAGCAGTACTTC. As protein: CASSLFGTGFEQYF.

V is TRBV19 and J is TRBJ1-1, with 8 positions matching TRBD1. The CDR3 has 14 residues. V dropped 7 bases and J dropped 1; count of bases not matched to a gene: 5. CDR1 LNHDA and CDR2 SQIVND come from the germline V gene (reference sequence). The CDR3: CASIWTGRNTEAFF. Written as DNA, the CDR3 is TGTGCCAGTATTTGGACAGGGAGGAACACTGAAGCTTTCTTT. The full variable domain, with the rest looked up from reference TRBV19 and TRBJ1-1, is DGGITQSPKYLFRKEGQNVTLSCEQNLNHDAMYWYRQDPGQGLRLIYYSQIVNDFQKGDIAEGYSVSREKKESFPLTVTSAQKNPTAFYLCASIWTGRNTEAFFGQGTRLTVV.

The CDR3 is CASSFRGGTGEPQHF. The CDR3 DNA reads TGTGCCAGCAGCTTTCGAGGGGGGACAGGGGAGCCCCAGCATTTT. The chain links TRBV7-8 to TRBJ1-5; 10 nucleotides align to TRBD1. The junction had 7 bases not matched to a gene; V was cut back by 3 bases and J by 8 bases. The germline V gene encodes CDR1 SGHVS and CDR2 FQNEAQ. This CDR3 is built from 15 residues.

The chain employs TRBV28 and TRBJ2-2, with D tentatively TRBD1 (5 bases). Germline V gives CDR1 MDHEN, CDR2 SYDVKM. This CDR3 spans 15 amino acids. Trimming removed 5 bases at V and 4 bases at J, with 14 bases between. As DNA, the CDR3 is TGTGCCAGCAGTCCAGGTGGGGCGAGCACCGGGGAGCTGTTTTTT. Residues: CASSPGGASTGELFF.